This T cell receptor (beta chain) was recovered during a study of T-cell reconstitution after alpha-beta-depleted transplantation in children. General study points: Fresh T-cell production supplied most of the T-cell counts and diversity seen one year after transplant. There were reportedly several hundred expanded graft clones from which alpha-beta T cells came about two months after transplant. After transplant, high TCRbeta diversity at day 60 in some patients arose from surviving recipient T cells and thymic progenitors.

This sample's TCRbeta library carried unique molecular identifier barcodes. In TCRdb, the PCR reads were re-called with MiXCR into one record per CDR3 protein. There are about 47,000 distinct CDR3 sequences in the sample; 50% to 55% occur only once, and roughly two fifths lies in the top ten. Comment on this clonotype: Its antigen is still unknown.

V dropped 3 bases and J dropped 3 bases, with 29 bases sitting between them. Germline V gene lookup returns CDR1 DFQATT and CDR2 SNEGSKA (reference sequence). The CDR3 loop spans 19 amino acids. Sequencing used peripheral blood, obtained before TCRalphabeta/CD19-depleted stem cell transplant. This TCR came from a boy under three years old with SCID, due to receive a stem cell transplant. The rearrangement links TRBV20-1 to TRBJ2-5; D unresolved. The CDR3 loop is CSARDPAPRVAIMEETQYF. In DNA, the CDR3 is TGCAGTGCTAGGGACCCCGCCCCCCGGGTAGCCATAATGGAAGAGACCCAGTACTTC.